The T cell receptor (beta chain) described here comes from a study of T cells after yellow fever vaccination. From the 5' RACE reads, TCRdb called clonotypes with MiXCR, one entry per CDR3 protein. Among 300,000 to 350,000 distinct CDR3 sequences, about 10% were seen once, and the ten largest hold 3% to 3.5%. This clonotype was detected only a few times. This clonotype was sampled from a man aged 18-30 years who received the YFV17D yellow fever vaccine. Sequenced material: CD4+ T cells sorted from PBMCs, taken 45 days after the yellow fever booster vaccination.

CDR3 in DNA: TGTGCCAGCAGCTCTTTAGGGAACTATGGCTACACCTTC. Residues: CASSSLGNYGYTF. This chain joins TRBV5-4 and TRBJ1-2; D is uncertain. The CDR3 loop spans 13 amino acids. CDR1 is SGHNT and CDR2 is YYREEE in the germline V gene (reference sequence). V lost 3 bases and J lost 2, with 8 bases in between.